These T cell receptor beta chains were read from a single sample in a study of blood T cells in healthy people across ages. TCRdb reprocessed the 5' RACE reads with MiXCR, giving one entry per CDR3 protein. The data show about a million distinct CDR3 sequences, with 35% to 40% seen just once and around 12% held by the top ten. Sequencing input: blood. Source of these receptors: a man aged 18-30 years in good health. CDR3s include the opening cysteine and the closing phenylalanine or tryptophan. A D gene is named only where the DNA matches it firmly. Expanded clones are given a class, and other clones once, few, many or no size at all.

d_call	clone_size	j_call	v_call	cdr3_aa	cdr3_nt
-	many	TRBJ2-5	TRBV4-1	CASSGEGEETQYF	TGCGCCAGCAGCGGAGAAGGGGAAGAGACCCAGTACTTC
TRBD1	-	TRBJ1-2	TRBV20-1	CSAAGGGTGYGYTF	TGCAGTGCTGCCGGGGGGGGGACAGGCTATGGCTACACCTTC
TRBD1	-	TRBJ2-1	TRBV7-2	CASSYHPGQVDNEQFF	TGTGCCAGCAGCTATCACCCGGGACAGGTAGACAATGAGCAGTTCTTC
TRBD2	-	TRBJ2-5	TRBV12-3/TRBV12-4	CASSPIAGWTQYF	TGTGCCAGCAGTCCGATAGCGGGGTGGACCCAGTACTTC
TRBD1	few	TRBJ2-3	TRBV6-2/TRBV6-3	CASSQGTVRQYF	TGTGCCAGCAGTCAGGGGACAGTTCGGCAGTATTTT
-	-	TRBJ2-1	TRBV7-7	CASSLDVQASEQFF	TGTGCTAGCAGCTTAGATGTGCAGGCGTCTGAGCAGTTCTTC
TRBD2	-	TRBJ2-1	TRBV7-2	CASSSTQLAGAYTLSYNEQFF	TGTGCCAGCAGCTCAACACAGCTAGCGGGGGCCTACACCCTTTCCTACAATGAGCAGTTCTTC
-	-	TRBJ2-7	TRBV28	CASTRAGNSYNEQYF	TGTGCCAGCACCCGAGCCGGCAACTCCTACAATGAGCAGTACTTC
-	few	TRBJ1-2	TRBV18	CASSPLDPNYGYTF	TGTGCCAGCTCACCACTGGACCCTAACTATGGCTACACCTTC
-	-	TRBJ2-3	TRBV4-1	CASSQVKGSTDTQYF	TGCGCCAGCAGCCAAGTGAAGGGGAGCACAGATACGCAGTATTTT
TRBD1	many	TRBJ2-5	TRBV7-9	CASSLFDRGEETQYF	TGTGCCAGCAGCTTATTTGACAGGGGTGAGGAGACCCAGTACTTC
-	-	TRBJ1-4	TRBV7-9	CASSPASGGATNEKLFF	TGTGCCAGCAGCCCCGCGTCGGGGGGCGCAACTAATGAAAAACTGTTTTTT
-	-	TRBJ1-1	TRBV12-3/TRBV12-4	CASSFGGDGTEAFF	TGTGCCAGCAGTTTTGGAGGGGACGGGACTGAAGCTTTCTTT
TRBD2	few	TRBJ2-1	TRBV28	CASSFSSGGVNEQFF	TGTGCCAGCAGTTTCTCTAGCGGGGGGGTAAATGAGCAGTTCTTC
-	few	TRBJ2-3	TRBV29-1	CSVFDDTDTQYF	TGCAGCGTTTTCGATGACACAGATACGCAGTATTTT
-	-	TRBJ2-3	TRBV4-1	CASSQDRGAEGRDTQYF	TGCGCCAGCAGCCAAGATCGGGGGGCTGAAGGGAGAGATACGCAGTATTTT
-	many	TRBJ2-1	TRBV29-1	CSVYIFYNEQFF	TGCAGCGTTTATATTTTCTACAATGAGCAGTTCTTC
-	few	TRBJ1-6	TRBV4-2	CASSQEPDYNSPLHF	TGTGCCAGCAGCCAAGAGCCAGATTATAATTCACCCCTCCACTTT
-	few	TRBJ2-7	TRBV30	CAWSVSGNYEQYF	TGTGCCTGGAGTGTATCTGGCAACTACGAGCAGTACTTC
-	-	TRBJ1-5	TRBV4-3	CASGHESRGGQPQHF	TGCGCCAGCGGCCATGAGTCCCGGGGTGGTCAGCCCCAGCATTTT
TRBD1	-	TRBJ2-3	TRBV29-1	CSVEPLTRDRGARETDTQYF	TGCAGCGTTGAACCTCTAACCCGGGACAGGGGGGCTAGGGAGACAGATACGCAGTATTTT
TRBD1	few	TRBJ2-3	TRBV27	CASSPGQQIDTQYF	TGTGCCAGCAGTCCGGGACAGCAGATAGATACGCAGTATTTT
-	-	TRBJ1-2	TRBV9	CASSGPGSNYGYTF	TGTGCCAGCAGCGGCCCCGGGTCTAACTATGGCTACACCTTC
-	few	TRBJ1-2	TRBV4-3	CASSQRGRHNYGYTF	TGCGCCAGCAGCCAGCGTGGACGGCATAACTATGGCTACACCTTC
-	once	TRBJ2-7	TRBV12-3/TRBV12-4	CASSLRAQGRYNEQYF	TGTGCCAGCAGCTTAAGGGCACAGGGTCGCTACAATGAGCAGTACTTC
-	-	TRBJ2-6	TRBV20-1	CSAASGANVLTF	TGCAGTGCCGCCTCTGGGGCCAACGTCCTGACTTTC
-	few	TRBJ2-7	TRBV12-3/TRBV12-4	CASSCAQTYEQYF	TGTGCCAGCAGTTGCGCCCAGACCTACGAGCAGTACTTC
TRBD2	-	TRBJ2-3	TRBV9	CASSVQTSGGVPDTQYF	TGTGCCAGCAGCGTACAGACTAGCGGGGGGGTCCCAGATACGCAGTATTTT
-	-	TRBJ1-3	TRBV20-1	CSAGGRSGNTIYF	TGCAGTGCTGGGGGCCGCTCTGGAAACACCATATATTTT
-	few	TRBJ1-1	TRBV15	CATSRDLQNEAFF	TGTGCCACCAGCAGAGATCTCCAGAATGAAGCTTTCTTT
-	-	TRBJ2-1	TRBV6-2/TRBV6-3	CASGQVRTDQQFF	TGTGCCAGCGGCCAGGTCCGGACAGACCAGCAGTTCTTC
TRBD1	-	TRBJ1-5	TRBV2	CASSRTGYNQPQHF	TGTGCCAGCTCACGGACAGGGTACAATCAGCCCCAGCATTTT
TRBD2	-	TRBJ2-3	TRBV5-1	CASSLSSSGSTDTQYF	TGCGCCAGCAGCTTGTCTTCTAGCGGGTCCACAGATACGCAGTATTTT
-	-	TRBJ1-1	TRBV6-1	CASSERGRGREAFF	TGTGCCAGCAGTGAAAGGGGGAGGGGGAGAGAAGCTTTCTTT
-	once	TRBJ1-2	TRBV2	CASSETTGLYTF	TGTGCCAGCAGTGAAACCACAGGACTCTACACCTTC